This T cell receptor (beta chain) was profiled in a study of naive and memory T cell subsets. Alpha and beta constant region primers primed reverse transcription for blood and skin samples. TCRdb ran MiXCR on the 5' RACE reads and lists one entry per CDR3 protein. The table records just over 25,000 distinct CDR3 sequences, 20% to 25% of them present only once. This CDR3 is built from 14 residues. Trimming shortened V by 0 bases and J by 4 bases, and 9 bases separated the two germline ends. The germline CDR1 and CDR2 sequences are MNHEY and SVGAGI. Whole-blood samples were around 2.3 ml of peripheral blood from healthy adult volunteers. A UMI-containing oligonucleotide was joined by 3' ligation to the TCR cDNA template. This clonotype turned up a few times.

V and J are TRBV6-5 and TRBJ1-2; D remains unclear. The source is a female donor in good health. Written as DNA, the CDR3 is TGTGCCAGCAGTTACTCAGGCGCAGGCTATGGCTACACCTTC. It codes for CASSYSGAGYGYTF.